This paragraph covers one T cell receptor (beta chain) sequence. What it binds is not known. Controls had myeloablative marrow grafts with methotrexate and calcineurin inhibitor, sampled at 1 year. This entry is derived from a study of T cells after posttransplantation cyclophosphamide. Study conclusions and caveats: Recipient CMV seropositivity and CMV reactivation strongly tracked TRB clonality. Donor-recipient repertoire similarity was low at 1-2 months, rising over year one. Tissue-infiltrating T cells from skin or gut overlapped little with blood T cells.

Sequencing was performed with immunoSEQ multiplex PCR; in TCRdb, only in-frame clones are kept and a portion is missing. The data contain tens of thousands of clones, just over 85% of them seen just once; the ten biggest clones take up more than 2%. This CDR3 comprises 14 residues. The germline V and J ends were trimmed by 0 bases and 2 bases, with 5 bases remaining between them. From germline, CDR1 is SGHRS and CDR2 YFSETQ. The rearrangement uses TRBV5-1 and TRBJ2-2, with D unclear. Sample: PBMCs, taken about 400 days after allogeneic stem cell transplant with calcineurin inhibitor and methotrexate. This clonotype was obtained from a female patient aged 25-40 years who received an allogeneic stem cell transplant from an unrelated donor, was CMV-positive, and had acute and chronic GVHD. The T cells may partly be graft donor cells. CDR3 in amino acids: CASSLGQNTGELFF. CDR3 DNA: TGCGCCAGCAGCTTGGGACAAAACACCGGGGAGCTGTTTTTT.